This T cell receptor (beta chain) stems from a study of PD-L1 blockade in urothelial cancer. Overall study: The study recovered a median of about 150,000 T cells per blood sample.

In each PCR, synthetic TCR analog templates were spiked in. Only in-frame clones appear in the TCRdb table, and some are missing; sequencing was by immunoSEQ multiplex PCR. The table lists about 43,000 clones, more than 75% of them singletons. The patients had locally advanced or metastatic urothelial carcinoma. The CDR3 is 14 amino acids. Germline loops: CDR1 SNHLY, CDR2 FYNNEI. V was pared by 6 bases and J by 10 bases, with 10 bases of the junction left unmatched. Sequenced material: PBMCs, taken around atezolizumab (anti-PD-L1) treatment. J is TRBJ2-1 and V is TRBV2; 9 bases are a match to TRBD2. The sequence derives from a woman aged 55-70 years with urothelial cancer. The CDR3 here is CASSSGGGAHEQFF. In DNA form, the CDR3 reads TGTGCCAGCAGCTCGGGCGGGGGGGCCCACGAGCAGTTCTTC.